Reported below is one T cell receptor (beta chain). This clone was observed a single time. Its antigen target is currently unknown. One base away there is no much larger clone; base qualities are not given. Collaborating institutions collected whole blood in K2EDTA tubes following their own protocols. For TCRbeta analysis, collaborator samples were shipped as frozen whole blood, as isolated PBMCs, or as DNA extracted from either sample type. This record comes from a study of blood T cell repertoires in COVID-19 (dated by TCRdb to the early 2020s). A note on the overall study: Collaborator samples came from the United States, Italy and Spain and covered acute and convalescent phases of COVID-19. A freely available public database, intended as a resource for researchers studying the immune response to SARS-CoV-2, is where the repertoires were released. The material from the prospective study consisted of cDNA or gDNA derived from T cells, B-cell-depleted T cells, or PBMCs. HLA class I and class II types, where available, came from metadata supplied by the sample provider rather than from assay-based typing. Nearly every sample came with metadata listing a de-identified subject ID, COVID-19 status, age in years and sex. The samples were drawn from two sources: the first 160 participants of the ongoing ImmuneRACE study, and about 1,300 subjects contributed by 6 global collaborators. Deeply sampled blood TCRbeta repertoires from subjects exposed to, actively infected with, or recovered from COVID-19 were included in the dataset. The research as a whole found: Clinical and demographic metadata were provided uncurated, with the amount varying by source and participant.

The immunoSEQ Assay, a bias-controlled multiplex PCR, was used to amplify TCRbeta CDR3 regions from genomic DNA. Concerning the study's data processing: Within the assay, amplification of reference gene primers was used to estimate how many nucleated cells each sample contained. To quantify the absolute abundance of each unique TCRbeta CDR3 rearrangement, sequence reads were collapsed and filtered. For each sample, productive Simpson clonality was calculated as the square root of Simpson's diversity index across productive rearrangements. TCRdb re-hosts the immuneACCESS table, in-frame sequences only. Its copies lack some clones; in the studies checked, an unresolved V gene accounts for under half of them, and the cause for the rest is not known. That table supplies the V and J calls and clone size; D and trimming were determined from the DNA. The sample records some 100,000 clones, approximately 88% of which are singletons. Jointly, the top ten make up around 6% of the sample.

Trimming removed 4 bases from V and 6 bases from J; the gene matches leave 8 bases unexplained. Counted from cysteine to phenylalanine, this CDR3 has 16 amino acids. CDR3 DNA only is kept here, 48 bases in frame from base 1. As encoded in the germline V gene, CDR1 is KGHSH while CDR2 is LQKENI. The V and J segments used are TRBV18 and TRBJ1-6; TRBD1 lines up with 8 middle nucleotides. The TCR was taken from a woman in her fifties or sixties with acute or convalescent COVID-19. The specimen was peripheral blood. The sequenced DNA: TGTGCCAGCTCACAAACAGGGGGAGGATTTAATTCACCCCTCCACTTT. The resulting protein is CASSQTGGGFNSPLHF.